Listed below are T cell receptor beta chains from one sample, sequenced in a study of blood T cell dynamics during melanoma immunotherapy. Produced via immunoSEQ multiplex PCR; TCRdb's table is partial and in-frame only. The sample lists around 300 clones, about 81% occurring once. The starting material was cell-free DNA from blood, obtained from a patient treated with checkpoint blockade. All receptors come from a human donor with melanoma. Each CDR3 is given with its conserved first and last residue. A D gene is named only where the DNA matches it firmly. Size tells how often a clone was seen (once, few, many) or the class of an expanded clone, and some rows leave it out.

d_call | clone_size | j_call | v_call | cdr3_nt | cdr3_aa
TRBD1 | . | TRBJ1-5 | TRBV4-1 | TGCGCCAGCAGCTACCGGGACAGGGTTGGTCAGCCCCAGCATTTT | CASSYRDRVGQPQHF
. | . | TRBJ2-4 | TRBV5-1 | TGCGCCAGCAGCTTGATCCCCGGGAGCAAAAACATTCAGTACTTC | CASSLIPGSKNIQYF
. | . | TRBJ2-3 | TRBV7-6 | TGTGCCAGCAGCTTATTGGGTCGCCCAGATACGCAGTATTTT | CASSLLGRPDTQYF
. | once | TRBJ2-1 | TRBV7-3 | TGTGCCAGCAGCTTAGATCCCATCAATGAGCAGTTCTTC | CASSLDPINEQFF
TRBD1 | . | TRBJ2-1 | TRBV7-9 | TGTGCCAGCAGCTGGACAGGGAGAGAGCAGTTCTTC | CASSWTGREQFF
TRBD1 | . | TRBJ1-2 | TRBV29-1 | TGCAGCGTTGAAGGACAGGGGGACGGCTATGGCTACACCTTC | CSVEGQGDGYGYTF
. | . | TRBJ1-2 | TRBV28 | TGTGCCAGCAGTTTTCAGGACCTCTTCTATGGCTACACCTTC | CASSFQDLFYGYTF
. | . | TRBJ2-3 | TRBV27 | TGTGCCAGCAGTTCCATCCTCCTCACAGATACGCAGTATTTT | CASSSILLTDTQYF
TRBD2 | . | TRBJ2-3 | TRBV11-2 | TGTGCCAGCAGCTTAGAGTTAACGGGAGGATTAGATACGCAGTATTTT | CASSLELTGGLDTQYF
. | once | TRBJ2-1 | TRBV9 | TGTGCCAGCAGCTATTCCGGGACGTTGGGTGAGCAGTTCTTC | CASSYSGTLGEQFF
. | . | TRBJ1-4 | TRBV5-4 | TGTGCCAGCAGCTTAAGGGGGGCTAATGAAAAACTGTTTTTT | CASSLRGANEKLFF
. | . | TRBJ1-2 | TRBV28 | TGTGCCAGCAGAGCTACACCGGGGGGATTCGACTATGGCTACACCTTC | CASRATPGGFDYGYTF
TRBD1 | . | TRBJ2-7 | TRBV19 | TGTGCCAGTAGTATAGGAGGGGACAGTCAGTACGAGCAGTACTTC | CASSIGGDSQYEQYF
TRBD2 | . | TRBJ2-1 | TRBV6-5 | TGTGCCAGCAGTTACTCTGCGGGAGCCTTTGAGCAGTTCTTC | CASSYSAGAFEQFF
. | . | TRBJ2-2 | TRBV9 | TGTGCCAGCAGCCTCGGAACGACTGGCCGGGGGGAGCTGTTTTTT | CASSLGTTGRGELFF
. | . | TRBJ1-5 | TRBV5-1 | TGCGCCAGCAGAGGACAGCCGGATCAGCCCCAGCATTTT | CASRGQPDQPQHF
TRBD1 | . | TRBJ2-6 | TRBV5-1 | TGCGCCAGCAGCTTGGCCGGACAGGCTGGGGCCAACGTCCTGACTTTC | CASSLAGQAGANVLTF
. | . | TRBJ2-5 | TRBV11-1 | TGTGCCAGCAGCTTAGCGGGGGCTGGTGAGACCCAGTACTTC | CASSLAGAGETQYF
. | . | TRBJ2-4 | TRBV5-8 | TGTGCCAGCCCCCAGGTACAGGCAGCCAAAAACATTCAGTACTTC | CASPQVQAAKNIQYF
. | few | TRBJ1-3 | TRBV5-1 | TGCGCCAGCACCCAAGGGAGGGCTGGAAACACCATATATTTT | CASTQGRAGNTIYF
TRBD2 | . | TRBJ2-2 | TRBV4-1 | TGCGCCAGCAGCCCGAGCGGGGACGGGGAGCTGTTTTTT | CASSPSGDGELFF
. | . | TRBJ1-2 | TRBV13 | TGTGCCAGCAGCTTATCGAGGATCGACTATGGCTACACCTTC | CASSLSRIDYGYTF
. | . | TRBJ1-5 | TRBV7-2 | TGTGCCAGCAGCGGAACGCAGGGTAGCAATCAGCCCCAGCATTTT | CASSGTQGSNQPQHF
TRBD2 | few | TRBJ2-3 | TRBV29-1 | TGCAGCTACCGACTAGCGGGGGGGACGCAGTATTTT | CSYRLAGGTQYF
. | once | TRBJ2-3 | TRBV11-2 | TGTGCCAGCAGTGGAGAGGGTACTAGCACAGATACGCAGTATTTT | CASSGEGTSTDTQYF
TRBD2 | . | TRBJ2-3 | TRBV28 | TGTGCCAGCAGTAGACGACTAGCGGGGGGGGGAGATACGCAGTATTTT | CASSRRLAGGGDTQYF
TRBD1 | . | TRBJ1-2 | TRBV28 | TGTGCCAGCAGCACAGGGGTATCGAACTATGGCTACACCTTC | CASSTGVSNYGYTF
TRBD1 | . | TRBJ2-1 | TRBV4-1 | TGCGCCAGCAGCCAAACCGGACAGGGCCCCTACAATGAGCAGTTCTTC | CASSQTGQGPYNEQFF
. | . | TRBJ2-6 | TRBV28 | TGTGCCAGCAGTTTAACCCCCGCTGGGGCCAACGTCCTGACTTTC | CASSLTPAGANVLTF
. | . | TRBJ1-2 | TRBV5-2 | TGTGCCAGCAACGGCTACCGAGAGTACGAGACCTATGGCTACACCTTC | CASNGYREYETYGYTF
. | . | TRBJ2-7 | TRBV27 | TGTGCCAGCAGTTTATCGAGCAGGGGAGGGGCGTACTTC | CASSLSSRGGAYF
TRBD2 | . | TRBJ2-3 | TRBV29-1 | TGCAGCTACCGACTAGCGGGGGGGGCGCAGTATTTT | CSYRLAGGAQYF
TRBD2 | . | TRBJ2-7 | TRBV7-9 | TGTGCCAGCAGCCCAAGAGGACTAGCGTCCCCCTACGAGCAGTACTTC | CASSPRGLASPYEQYF
. | . | TRBJ2-1 | TRBV11-2 | TGTGCCAGCACCGCGGGGTTGGAGCAGTTCTTC | CASTAGLEQFF
TRBD1 | . | TRBJ2-1 | TRBV5-6 | TGTGCCAGCAGCCCCGGGACAGGGAGGAATGAGCAGTTCTTC | CASSPGTGRNEQFF
. | . | TRBJ1-1 | TRBV30 | TGTGCCCAGGGAATTTTGAAAGAAGCTTTCTTT | CAQGILKEAFF
. | . | TRBJ2-5 | TRBV11-2 | TGTGCCAGCAGCTTAGCGGGGGCTGGTGAGGCCCAGTACTTC | CASSLAGAGEAQYF
. | . | TRBJ2-5 | TRBV7-2 | TGTGCCAGCAGCTCCTTCGGGGGCCCGTACCAAGAGACCCAGTACTTC | CASSSFGGPYQETQYF
. | . | TRBJ2-7 | TRBV6-1 | TGTGCCAGCAGTGAAGGGCCAGCCTACGAGCAGTACTTC | CASSEGPAYEQYF
TRBD2 | . | TRBJ2-5 | TRBV7-9 | TGTGCCAGCAGCTCTAGCGGGCAAGAGACCCAGTACTTC | CASSSSGQETQYF
TRBD2 | . | TRBJ2-5 | TRBV7-2 | TGTGCCAGCAGCTCCGCGGGACTAGCAGTGGAGACCCAGTACTTC | CASSSAGLAVETQYF
. | hyperexpanded | TRBJ1-5 | TRBV21-1 | TGTGCCAGCAGCAAAGGATGGGGGGGCGACCAGCCCCAGCATTTT | CASSKGWGGDQPQHF
TRBD2 | few | TRBJ2-1 | TRBV19 | TGTGCCAGTAGTATAGACTCGGGACTAGCGGGGTCCTACAATGAGCAGTTCTTC | CASSIDSGLAGSYNEQFF